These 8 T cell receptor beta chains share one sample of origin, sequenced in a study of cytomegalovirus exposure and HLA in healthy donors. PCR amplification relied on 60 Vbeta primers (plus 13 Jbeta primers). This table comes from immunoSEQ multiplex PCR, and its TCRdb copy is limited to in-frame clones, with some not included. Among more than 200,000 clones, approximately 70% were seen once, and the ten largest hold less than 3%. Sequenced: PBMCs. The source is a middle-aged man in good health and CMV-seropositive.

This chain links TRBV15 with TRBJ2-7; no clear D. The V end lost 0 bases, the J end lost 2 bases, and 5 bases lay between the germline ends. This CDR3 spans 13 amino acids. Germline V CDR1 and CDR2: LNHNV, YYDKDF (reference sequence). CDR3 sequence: CATSRDDTYEQYF. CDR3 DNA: TGTGCCACCAGCAGAGATGACACCTACGAGCAGTACTTC.

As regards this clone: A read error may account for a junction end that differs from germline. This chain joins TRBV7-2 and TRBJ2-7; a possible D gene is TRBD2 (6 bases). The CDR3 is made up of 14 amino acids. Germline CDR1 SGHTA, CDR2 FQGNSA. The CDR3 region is CASSLGLAGLVADF. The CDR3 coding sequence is TGTGCCAGCAGCTTAGGCTTGGCGGGGCTGGTTGCGGACTTC. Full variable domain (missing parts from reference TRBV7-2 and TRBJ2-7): GAGVSQSPSNKVTEKGKDVELRCDPISGHTALYWYRQSLGQGLEFLIYFQGNSAPDKSGLPSDRFSAERTGGSVSTLTIQRTQQEDSAVYLCASSLGLAGLVADFGPGTRLTVT.

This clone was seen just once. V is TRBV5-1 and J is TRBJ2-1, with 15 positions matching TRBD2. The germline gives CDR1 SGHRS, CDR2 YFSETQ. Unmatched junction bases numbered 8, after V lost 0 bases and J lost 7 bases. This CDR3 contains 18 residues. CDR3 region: CASSLARGLAGGGNEQFF. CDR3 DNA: TGCGCCAGCAGCTTGGCCCGGGGACTAGCGGGGGGTGGAAATGAGCAGTTCTTC.

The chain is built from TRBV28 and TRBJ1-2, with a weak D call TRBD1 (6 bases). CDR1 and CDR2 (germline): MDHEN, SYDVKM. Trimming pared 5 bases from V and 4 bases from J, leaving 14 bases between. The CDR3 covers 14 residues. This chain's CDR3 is CASSTHRVGYGYTF. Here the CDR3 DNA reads TGTGCCAGCAGTACCCACAGGGTCGGCTATGGCTACACCTTC.

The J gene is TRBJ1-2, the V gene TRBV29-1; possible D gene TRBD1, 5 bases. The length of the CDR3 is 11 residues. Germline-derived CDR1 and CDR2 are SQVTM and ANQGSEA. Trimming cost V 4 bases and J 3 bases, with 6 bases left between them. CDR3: CSVGGDYGYTF. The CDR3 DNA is TGCAGCGTTGGGGGGGACTATGGCTACACCTTC.

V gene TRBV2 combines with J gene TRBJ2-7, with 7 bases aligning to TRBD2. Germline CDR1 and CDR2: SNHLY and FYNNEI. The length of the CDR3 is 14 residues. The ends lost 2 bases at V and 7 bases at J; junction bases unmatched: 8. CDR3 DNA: TGTGCCAGCAGTGAACCGGGCCCGGGGGGAGAGCAGTACTTC. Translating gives CASSEPGPGGEQYF.

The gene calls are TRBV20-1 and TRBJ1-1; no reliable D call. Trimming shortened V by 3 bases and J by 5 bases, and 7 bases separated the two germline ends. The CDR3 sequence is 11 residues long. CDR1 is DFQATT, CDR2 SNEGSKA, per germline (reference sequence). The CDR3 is CSARGRTEAFF. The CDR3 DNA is TGCAGTGCTAGGGGGAGGACTGAAGCTTTCTTT.

This CDR3 is CASSFWEGLSYGYTF. The CDR3, as DNA: TGTGCCAGCAGTTTCTGGGAGGGGCTCTCTTATGGCTACACCTTC. The chain recombines TRBV28 with TRBJ1-2, with D perhaps matching TRBD1 (5 bases). The CDR3 contains 15 residues. CDR1 and CDR2 (germline): MDHEN, SYDVKM. Between the trimmed V and J ends, which lost 3 bases and 5 bases, there was a span of 16 bases.